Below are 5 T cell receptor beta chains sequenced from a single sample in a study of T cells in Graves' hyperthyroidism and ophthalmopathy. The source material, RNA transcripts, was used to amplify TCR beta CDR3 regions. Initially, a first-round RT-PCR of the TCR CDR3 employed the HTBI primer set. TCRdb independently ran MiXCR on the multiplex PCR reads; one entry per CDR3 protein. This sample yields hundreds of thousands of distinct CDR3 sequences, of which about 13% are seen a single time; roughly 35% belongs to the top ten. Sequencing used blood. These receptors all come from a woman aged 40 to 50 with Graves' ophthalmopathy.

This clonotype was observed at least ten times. CDR3 nucleotide sequence: TGTGCTAGTGGCCTGACAGGGGCCAATGAAGCTTTCTTT. It codes for CASGLTGANEAFF. The chain links TRBV12-5 to TRBJ1-1, with 8 nucleotides matching TRBD1. The length of the CDR3 is 13 residues. V was clipped by 6 bases and J by 7 bases; unmatched bases: 7. Germline lookup yields CDR1 LGHNT and CDR2 FRNRAP.

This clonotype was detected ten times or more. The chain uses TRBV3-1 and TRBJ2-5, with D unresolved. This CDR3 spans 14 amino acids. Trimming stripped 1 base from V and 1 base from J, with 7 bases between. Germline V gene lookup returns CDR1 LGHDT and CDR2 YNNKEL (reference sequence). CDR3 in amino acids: CASSQGNRQETQYF. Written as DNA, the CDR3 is TGTGCCAGCAGCCAAGGGAACCGCCAAGAGACCCAGTACTTC.

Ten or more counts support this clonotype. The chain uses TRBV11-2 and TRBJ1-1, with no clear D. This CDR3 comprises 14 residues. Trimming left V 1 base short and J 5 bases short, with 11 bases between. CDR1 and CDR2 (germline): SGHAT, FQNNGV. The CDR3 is CASSLGIVGTEAFF. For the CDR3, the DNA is TGTGCCAGCAGCTTAGGTATCGTGGGGACTGAAGCTTTCTTT.

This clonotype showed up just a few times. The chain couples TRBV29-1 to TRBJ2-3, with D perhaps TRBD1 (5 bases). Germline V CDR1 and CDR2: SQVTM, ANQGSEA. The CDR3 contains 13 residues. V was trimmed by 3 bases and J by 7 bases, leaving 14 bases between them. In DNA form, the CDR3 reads TGCAGCGTTGAGTGGCAGGGAAGAAATACGCAGTATTTT. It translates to CSVEWQGRNTQYF.

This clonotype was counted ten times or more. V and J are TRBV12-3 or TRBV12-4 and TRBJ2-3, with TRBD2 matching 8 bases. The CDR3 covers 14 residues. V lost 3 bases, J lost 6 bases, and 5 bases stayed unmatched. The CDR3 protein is CASSFGGVYDTQYF. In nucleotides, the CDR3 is TGTGCCAGCAGTTTCGGGGGGGTGTATGATACGCAGTATTTT.